This TCR beta chain derives from a study of blood T cell repertoires in COVID-19 (dated by TCRdb to the early 2020s). Regarding the complete study: Samples covering the acute and convalescent phases of COVID-19 were provided by collaborators in the United States, Italy and Spain. Where available, HLA class I and class II types were taken from metadata supplied by the sample provider and were not determined by assay-based typing. Samples came from the ongoing ImmuneRACE study (first 160 participants) plus 1,254 subjects from 6 global collaborators. The repertoires were released in a freely available public database intended as a resource for research on the immune response to SARS-CoV-2. Sample metadata almost always included a de-identified subject ID, COVID-19 status, age in years and sex. The material from the prospective study consisted of cDNA or gDNA derived from T cells, B-cell-depleted T cells, or PBMCs. Deeply sampled blood TCRbeta repertoires from subjects exposed to, actively infected with, or recovered from COVID-19 were included in the dataset. Points the paper makes about the study in general: How much clinical and demographic metadata was included differed by source and by participant, and the metadata was provided uncurated.

The germline V gene (reference sequence) specifies GTSNPN as CDR1 and SVGIG as CDR2. The trim is 8 bases for V and 8 bases for J, with a gap of 9 bases between the germline ends. The CDR3 contains 9 residues, cysteine and phenylalanine counted. Of the read, only the CDR3 DNA is kept; its 27 bases are in frame from base 1. Comments on this clone: Its recognized antigen is unknown. Within one base of it there is no much larger clone, and no base qualities were kept.

The immunoSEQ Assay, a bias-controlled multiplex PCR, was used to amplify TCRbeta CDR3 regions from genomic DNA. The original pipeline was this. Within the assay, amplification of reference gene primers was used to estimate how many nucleated cells each sample contained. To quantify the absolute abundance of each unique TCRbeta CDR3 rearrangement, sequence reads were collapsed and filtered. Productive Simpson clonality was computed per sample as the square root of Simpson's diversity index over productive rearrangements. Not all clones reach the TCRdb copy of this immuneACCESS table, which keeps in-frame sequences only. Checked studies attribute under half of the gap to unresolved V genes and leave the rest unexplained. The V and J calls and clone size were taken over from that table, and D and trimming were inferred from the DNA. The sample records approximately 300,000 clones, 85% of which are singletons. 1.9% of the sample is held by the ten biggest clonotypes.

Participants in the prospective study were aged about 18 to 95 years, lived in about two dozen United States geographic areas, and enrolled through a virtual design. To assign participants to cohorts, the prospective study relied on clinical history that participants themselves reported in a screening survey and a study questionnaire. Exposed participants had been in contact, within 2 weeks of entering the study, with a person who had a PCR-confirmed or clinician-diagnosed case of COVID-19. In the prospective study, mobile phlebotomists collected whole blood, serum and a nasopharyngeal or oropharyngeal swab from each participant. Prospective study participants could optionally give additional blood draws and questionnaires over an approximately two-month period. Before DNA extraction, blood samples from the prospective study were shipped at room temperature or frozen.

The receptor comes from a woman aged 25 to 39 who had been exposed to COVID-19. Sequenced: PBMCs or T cells enriched from blood (not recorded which). Recombination linked TRBV30 to TRBJ1-1, with a tentative D gene TRBD1 over 5 matching bases. The CDR3 reads as follows: CAGTVEAFF. The sequence in DNA is TGTGCCGGGACGGTGGAAGCTTTCTTT.